This TCR beta chain emerged from a study of naive and memory T cell subsets. V lost 1 base, J lost 6 bases, and 16 bases lay in between. Germline lookup yields CDR1 PRHDT and CDR2 FYEKMQ (reference sequence). The CDR3 is made up of 16 amino acids. After the first PCR, alpha and beta chain libraries were processed separately. Overall study findings and caveats: In naive cells, over 90% of TCR sequences were seen only once.

There are a few counts of this clonotype. Its target is not known. Two oligonucleotides, mixed equimolar, formed the beta constant-region primer covering TRBC1 and TRBC2. The ligated cDNA underwent four PCR rounds using SP2 and nested alpha and beta constant-region primers. TCRdb ran MiXCR on the UMI-ligation and nested PCR reads and lists one entry per CDR3 protein. The sample includes over 100,000 distinct CDR3 sequences, 35% to 40% seen only once; the top ten take less than 1%. J is TRBJ2-1 and V is TRBV13; possibly TRBD1 or TRBD2 for D (6 bases each). The sequence derives from a human donor in good health. Material for sequencing was central memory CD4+ T cells from blood. In nucleotides, the CDR3 is TGTGCCAGCAGCTTAGAAACGCCCGGGGGCGCCAATGAGCAGTTCTTC. Protein sequence: CASSLETPGGANEQFF.